This T cell receptor beta chain is from a study of blood T cell repertoires in COVID-19. Sequencing used immunoSEQ multiplex PCR; TCRdb keeps in-frame clones, though not all of them. The data contain some 150,000 clones, around 78% of them singletons. Germline CDR1 SGHVS, CDR2 FNYEAQ. CDR3 length: 19 residues. After removal of 5 bases from V and 0 bases from J, the junction contained 16 bases not matched to a gene. The sequence was collected from a woman aged 50 to 60 who had recovered from COVID-19. Sequenced material: PBMCs or T cells enriched from blood (not recorded which). The V and J genes are TRBV7-6 and TRBJ2-1; 7 nucleotides match TRBD2. The CDR3 nucleotides are TGTGCCAGCAGCGATTTCCCCCCCAGCGGGGAAAGCTCCTACAATGAGCAGTTCTTC. This translates into CASSDFPPSGESSYNEQFF.